The T cell receptor (beta chain) described here comes from a study of T-cell memory formation after mild COVID-19. General study points: CD4+ bias marked clones expanding day 15 to 37, unlike balanced contracting clones. Mostly located in CM and EM were contracting CD4+ clones, with contracting CD8+ clones located in EMRA. Whether day 37 second-wave clones are SARS-CoV-2-specific was not confirmed.

This clonotype was seen more than once but under ten times. Its matching antigen is unknown. TCRdb used MiXCR to reprocess the 5' RACE reads, holding one entry per CDR3 protein. Altogether about 360,000 distinct CDR3 sequences are present, 13% being singletons, with the ten largest covering about a fifth. Germline V CDR1 and CDR2: MNHEY, SMNVEV (reference sequence). The length of the CDR3 is 15 residues. V was cut by 5 bases and J by 8 bases, with 19 bases left in between. This TCR came from a man between 18 and 35 years old who had mild COVID-19 (a few samples of this study predate the infection). Cell type and time point are not known. Sequenced: PBMCs or a T cell subset sorted from them (not recorded which). The chain couples TRBV27 to TRBJ1-5, with D unclear. CDR3 sequence (DNA): TGTGCCAGCAGTCCGAGGACCCTCGTTAATAAGCCCCAGCATTTT. The encoded protein is CASSPRTLVNKPQHF.